The entry below gives a single TCR beta chain sequence along with its context. This entry belongs to a study of Graves' ophthalmopathy and Graves' hyperthyroidism. For the study at large: Hyperthyroidism counted as stable given no ophthalmopathy within 18 months of follow-up.

Germline V gives CDR1 SEHNR, CDR2 FQNEAQ (reference sequence). This CDR3 has 15 amino acids. The junction had 5 bases not matched to a gene; V was cut back by 3 bases and J by 6 bases. The TCR beta CDR3 regions underwent amplification from RNA transcripts. In the first round, RT-PCR was carried out with HTBI primers, and a multiplex PCR formed the second round. TCRdb independently ran MiXCR on the multiplex PCR reads; one entry per CDR3 protein. The data hold about 500,000 distinct CDR3 sequences, with under 40% observed a single time. Sequenced: peripheral blood or thyroid tissue (not recorded which). This chain connects TRBV7-9 to TRBJ1-5; 10 nucleotides match TRBD1. This TCR was recovered from an adult man with Graves' hyperthyroidism. The CDR3 loop reads CASSFRDRGSQPQHF. The CDR3 DNA follows: TGTGCCAGCAGCTTCCGGGACAGGGGCAGTCAGCCCCAGCATTTT.